One TCR beta chain is described in this entry. CDR3 size: 12 residues. Germline V gives CDR1 MDHEN, CDR2 SYDVKM. Trimming pared 11 bases from V and 6 bases from J, leaving 14 bases between. Libraries were prepared by immunoSEQ multiplex PCR; TCRdb keeps only in-frame clonotypes and omits some of them. In the table there are about 80,000 clones, nearly 98% of which are singletons. The sample originates from a study of technical replicates of blood from a handful of donors. The rearrangement links TRBV28 to TRBJ1-5, with a possible D match to TRBD1 (6 bases). The receptor's source is a human donor in good health. Sequenced input: T cells isolated from PBMCs. This CDR3 is CAGGRGGQPQHF. DNA for the CDR3: TGTGCCGGAGGTAGGGGGGGTCAGCCCCAGCATTTT.